This TCR beta chain was captured in a study of vaccination effects on CD4 cells after COVID-19. Study-wide background: Sampling occurred a median 72 days post second dose, range 14 to 241.

In its sample, this clone was seen a few times. The antigen is undetermined. Once cultured for under 11 days, the cells underwent separation to obtain CD4+ T cells. BNT162b2 vaccine or mRNA-1273 vaccine was given to participants in two doses. Having tested negative for nucleocapsid antibodies, the vaccine recipients showed no prior SARS-CoV-2 infection. CDR1 and CDR2 from the germline V gene are SGHRS and YFSETQ. V lost 0 bases to trimming and J lost 5 bases, with 9 bases between them. This CDR3 is built from 13 residues. Measured with immunoSEQ multiplex PCR; TCRdb has only the in-frame clones, and not every one. The data hold 35,000 to 55,000 clones, with around 70% observed a single time. Broader study findings: In vaccinees who were healthy, merely 1 out of 255 vaccine-induced clones cross-reacted with common cold coronaviruses.

The receptor comes from a human donor who received a COVID-19 vaccine. The sample was CD4+ T cells from PBMCs cultured without peptide, taken after COVID-19 vaccination. The genes are TRBV5-1 and TRBJ2-7; D gene unclear. The CDR3 bases are TGCGCCAGCAGCTTGGAACGCCAGGACGAGCAGTACTTC. Translated: CASSLERQDEQYF.